Listed below are T cell receptor beta chains from one sample, sequenced in a study of blood T cell repertoires in COVID-19. Method: immunoSEQ multiplex PCR; TCRdb's copy keeps in-frame clones and lacks some. This table holds 270,000 or so clones, about four fifths found once. The material sequenced was peripheral blood. These receptors were taken from a woman in her sixties with active or convalescent COVID-19. CDR3s leave out the opening cysteine and the closing phenylalanine or tryptophan. Fields, in order: V gene, J gene, CDR3 protein.

TRBV5-4	TRBJ2-1	ASSAGQRAYNEQF
TRBV29-1	TRBJ1-1	SVWDTWNTEAF
TRBV19	TRBJ1-3	ASSMDRVPNYSGNTIY
TRBV19	TRBJ1-1	ASSPQFLANTEAF
TRBV30	TRBJ1-2	AWQGQNNYGYT
TRBV5-1	TRBJ2-6	ASSLDSGTGGSGANVLT
TRBV9	TRBJ2-1	ASSVRSSYNEQF
TRBV5-1	TRBJ2-3	ASSLETGGVSTDTQY
TRBV3-1/TRBV3-2	TRBJ2-1	ASSQVFRAGDGEQF
TRBV10-3	TRBJ1-4	ATTTGRVEKLF
TRBV5-1	TRBJ2-7	ASSLEGRTYEQY
TRBV29-1	TRBJ2-6	SGQTGANVLT
TRBV18	TRBJ1-3	ASSPQGNTIY
TRBV12-3/TRBV12-4	TRBJ2-7	ASSRGGAYEQY